The T cell receptor (beta chain) under discussion was sequenced for a study of T cells of healthy individuals. One entry per CDR3 protein, called by TCRdb with MiXCR from the 5' RACE reads. The sample yields around 63,000 distinct CDR3 sequences, under 20% seen once. This clonotype has only a few counts. This CDR3 region has 16 residues. After removal of 4 bases from V and 6 bases from J, the junction contained 10 bases not matched to a gene. CDR1 is MDHEN and CDR2 is SYDVKM in the germline V gene. The rearrangement joins TRBV28 to TRBJ1-5, with 9 bases identical to TRBD1. This TCR came from a human donor in good health. CDR3 region: CASSSATGGAGQPQHF. For the CDR3, the DNA is TGTGCCAGCAGTTCGGCTACAGGGGGCGCTGGTCAGCCCCAGCATTTT.